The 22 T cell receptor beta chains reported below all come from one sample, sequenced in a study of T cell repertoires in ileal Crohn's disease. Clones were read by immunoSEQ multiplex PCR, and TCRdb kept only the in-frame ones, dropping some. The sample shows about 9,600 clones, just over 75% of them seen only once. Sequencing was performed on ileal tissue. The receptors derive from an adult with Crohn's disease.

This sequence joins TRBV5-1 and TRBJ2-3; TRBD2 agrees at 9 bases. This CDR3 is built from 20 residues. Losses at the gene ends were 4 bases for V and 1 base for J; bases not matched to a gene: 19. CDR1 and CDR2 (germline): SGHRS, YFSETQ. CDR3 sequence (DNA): TGCGCCAGCAGCCCTGGGGGCGTAGCGGGGGACCTCTCCGGCACAGATACGCAGTATTTT. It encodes CASSPGGVAGDLSGTDTQYF.

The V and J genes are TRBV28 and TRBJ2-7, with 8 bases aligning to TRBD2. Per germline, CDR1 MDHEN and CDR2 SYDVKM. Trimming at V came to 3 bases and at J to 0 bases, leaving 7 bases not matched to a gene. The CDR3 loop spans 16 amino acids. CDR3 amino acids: CASSLFGGGSSYEQYF. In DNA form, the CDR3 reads TGTGCCAGCAGTTTGTTCGGGGGGGGAAGCTCCTACGAGCAGTACTTC.

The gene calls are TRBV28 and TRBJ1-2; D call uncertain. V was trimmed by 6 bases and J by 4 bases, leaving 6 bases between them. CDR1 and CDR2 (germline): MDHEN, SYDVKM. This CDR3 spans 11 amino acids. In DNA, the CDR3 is TGTGCCAGCAGAGCCTCCTATGGCTACACCTTC. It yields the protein CASRASYGYTF.

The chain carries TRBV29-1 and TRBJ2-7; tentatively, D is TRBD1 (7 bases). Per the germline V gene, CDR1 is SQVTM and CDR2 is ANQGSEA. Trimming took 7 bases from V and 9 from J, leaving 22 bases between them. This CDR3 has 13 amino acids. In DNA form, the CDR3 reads TGCAGCGCAACTGAGACAGGGATGGGGGGGCAGTACTTC. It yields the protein CSATETGMGGQYF.

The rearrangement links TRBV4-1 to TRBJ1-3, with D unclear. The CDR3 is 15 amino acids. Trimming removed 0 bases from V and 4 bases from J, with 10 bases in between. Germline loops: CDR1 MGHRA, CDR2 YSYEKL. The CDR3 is CASSQDPVSGNTIYF. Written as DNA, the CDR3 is TGCGCCAGCAGCCAAGATCCGGTTTCCGGAAACACCATATATTTT.

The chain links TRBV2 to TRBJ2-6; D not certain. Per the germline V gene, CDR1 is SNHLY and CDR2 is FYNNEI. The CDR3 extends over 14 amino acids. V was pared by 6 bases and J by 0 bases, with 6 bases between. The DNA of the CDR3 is TGTGCCAGCAGGTCGTCCTCTGGGGCCAACGTCCTGACTTTC. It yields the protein CASRSSSGANVLTF.

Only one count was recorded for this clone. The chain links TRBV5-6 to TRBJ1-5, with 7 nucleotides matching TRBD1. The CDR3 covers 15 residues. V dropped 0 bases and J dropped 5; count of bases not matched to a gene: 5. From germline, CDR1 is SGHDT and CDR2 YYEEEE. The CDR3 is CASSLAGTVYQPQHF. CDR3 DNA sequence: TGTGCCAGCAGCTTGGCCGGGACAGTCTATCAGCCCCAGCATTTT.

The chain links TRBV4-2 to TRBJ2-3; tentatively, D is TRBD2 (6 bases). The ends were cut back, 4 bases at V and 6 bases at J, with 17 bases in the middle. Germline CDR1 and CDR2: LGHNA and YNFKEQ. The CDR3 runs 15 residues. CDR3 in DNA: TGTGCCAGCAGCCGCACACCTAGCGATCCGGATACGCAGTATTTT. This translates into CASSRTPSDPDTQYF.

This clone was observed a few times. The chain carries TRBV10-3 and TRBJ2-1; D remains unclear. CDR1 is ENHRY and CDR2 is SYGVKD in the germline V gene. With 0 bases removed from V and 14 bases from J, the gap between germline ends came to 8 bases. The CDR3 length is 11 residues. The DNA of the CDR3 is TGTGCCATCAGTGAGTCAGAACAGAAGTTCTTC. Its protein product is CAISESEQKFF.

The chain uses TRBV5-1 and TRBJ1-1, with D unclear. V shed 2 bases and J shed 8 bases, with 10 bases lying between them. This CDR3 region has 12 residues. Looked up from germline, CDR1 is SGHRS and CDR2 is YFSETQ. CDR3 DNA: TGCGCCAGCAGCTTAATTAGAAACGAAGCTTTCTTT. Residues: CASSLIRNEAFF.

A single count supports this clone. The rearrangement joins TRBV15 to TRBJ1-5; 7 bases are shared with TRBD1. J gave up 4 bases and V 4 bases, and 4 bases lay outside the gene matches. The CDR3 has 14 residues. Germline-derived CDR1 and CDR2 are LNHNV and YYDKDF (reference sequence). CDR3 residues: CATSIGTDNQPQHF. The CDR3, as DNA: TGTGCCACCAGCATCGGGACAGATAATCAGCCCCAGCATTTT.

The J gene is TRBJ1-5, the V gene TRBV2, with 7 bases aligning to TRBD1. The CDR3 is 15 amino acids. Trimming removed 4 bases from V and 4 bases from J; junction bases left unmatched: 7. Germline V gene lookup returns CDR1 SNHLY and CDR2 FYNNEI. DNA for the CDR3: TGTGCCAGCAGTGCACTCGACAGGGTAAATCAGCCCCAGCATTTT. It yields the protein CASSALDRVNQPQHF.

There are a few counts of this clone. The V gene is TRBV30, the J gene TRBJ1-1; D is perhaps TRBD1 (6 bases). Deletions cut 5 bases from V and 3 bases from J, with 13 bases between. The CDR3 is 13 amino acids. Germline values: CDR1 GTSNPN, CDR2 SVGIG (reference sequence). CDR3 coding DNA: TGTGCCTGGGGGGACAAAAGGGACACTGAAGCTTTCTTT. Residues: CAWGDKRDTEAFF.

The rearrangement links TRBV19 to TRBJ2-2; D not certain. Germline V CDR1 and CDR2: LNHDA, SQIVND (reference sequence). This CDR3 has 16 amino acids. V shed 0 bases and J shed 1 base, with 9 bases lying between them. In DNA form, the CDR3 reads TGTGCCAGTAGTATAGAACCCAGACTGAACACCGGGGAGCTGTTTTTT. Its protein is CASSIEPRLNTGELFF.

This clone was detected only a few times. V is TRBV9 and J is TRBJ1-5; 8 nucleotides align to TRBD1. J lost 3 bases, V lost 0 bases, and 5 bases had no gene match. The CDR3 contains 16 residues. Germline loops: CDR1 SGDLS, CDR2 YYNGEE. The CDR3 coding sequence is TGTGCCAGCAGCGTAGGGGGACAGGTCTTCAATCAGCCCCAGCATTTT. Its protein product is CASSVGGQVFNQPQHF.

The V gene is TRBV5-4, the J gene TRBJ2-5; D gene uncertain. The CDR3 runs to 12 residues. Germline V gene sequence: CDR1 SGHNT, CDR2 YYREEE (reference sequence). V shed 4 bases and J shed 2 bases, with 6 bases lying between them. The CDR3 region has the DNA TGTGCCAGCAGCGCGCGACAAGAGACCCAGTACTTC. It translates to CASSARQETQYF.

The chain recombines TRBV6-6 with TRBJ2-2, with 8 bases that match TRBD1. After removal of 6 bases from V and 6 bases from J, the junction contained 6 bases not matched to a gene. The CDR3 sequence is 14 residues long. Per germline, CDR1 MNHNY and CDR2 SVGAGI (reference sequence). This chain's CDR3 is CASSTQQGAGELFF. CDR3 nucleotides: TGTGCCAGCAGCACTCAACAGGGGGCCGGGGAGCTGTTTTTT.

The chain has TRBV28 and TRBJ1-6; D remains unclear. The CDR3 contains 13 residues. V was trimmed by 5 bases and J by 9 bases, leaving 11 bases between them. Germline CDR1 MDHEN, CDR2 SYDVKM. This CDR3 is CASSSAGGSPLHF. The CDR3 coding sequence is TGTGCCAGCAGTAGCGCGGGTGGTTCACCCCTCCACTTT.

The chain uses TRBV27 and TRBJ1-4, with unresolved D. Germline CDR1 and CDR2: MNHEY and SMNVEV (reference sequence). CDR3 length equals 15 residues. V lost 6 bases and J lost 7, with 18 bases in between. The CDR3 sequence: CASRPNTLIVEKLFF. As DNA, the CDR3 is TGTGCCAGCAGGCCAAATACCCTAATAGTTGAAAAACTGTTTTTT. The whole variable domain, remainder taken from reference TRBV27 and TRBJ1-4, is EAQVTQNPRYLITVTGKKLTVTCSQNMNHEYMSWYRQDPGLGLRQIYYSMNVEVTDKGDVPEGYKVSRKEKRNFPLILESPSPNQTSLYFCASRPNTLIVEKLFFGSGTQLSVL.

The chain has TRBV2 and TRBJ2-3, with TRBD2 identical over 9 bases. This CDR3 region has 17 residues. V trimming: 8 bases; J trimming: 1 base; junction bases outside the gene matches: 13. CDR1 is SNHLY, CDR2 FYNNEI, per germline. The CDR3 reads CASVRLAAGGGTDTQYF. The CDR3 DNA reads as TGTGCCAGCGTGCGACTAGCGGCCGGGGGGGGCACAGATACGCAGTATTTT.

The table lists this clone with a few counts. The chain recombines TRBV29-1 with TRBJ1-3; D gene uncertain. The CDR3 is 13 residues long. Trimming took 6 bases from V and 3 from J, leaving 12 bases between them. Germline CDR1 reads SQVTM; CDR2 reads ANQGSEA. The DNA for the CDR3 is TGCAGCGTCGATCGGGTGGATGGAAACACCATATATTTT. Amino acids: CSVDRVDGNTIYF.

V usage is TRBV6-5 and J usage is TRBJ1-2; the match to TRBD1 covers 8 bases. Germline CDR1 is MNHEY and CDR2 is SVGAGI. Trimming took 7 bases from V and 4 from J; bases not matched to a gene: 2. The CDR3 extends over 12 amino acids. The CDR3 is CASKTGAYGYTF. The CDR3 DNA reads TGTGCCAGCAAGACAGGGGCCTATGGCTACACCTTC.